A single sample is the source of the 24 T cell receptor beta chains below, sequenced in a study of beta chain features in type 1 diabetes. The sequenced template was cDNA made from the entire isolated RNA. The protocol was immunoSEQ multiplex PCR, while the TCRdb copy is restricted to in-frame clones and leaves out a portion. This table holds approximately 160,000 clones, over 7.5% found once. The specimen sequenced was central memory CD4+ T cells from blood. The receptors here all came from a young woman in good health.

V and J are TRBV2 and TRBJ2-2, with TRBD1 as a possible D gene (5 bases). Per the germline V gene, CDR1 is SNHLY and CDR2 is FYNNEI. Trimming took 7 bases from V and 2 from J, leaving 20 bases between them. The CDR3 has 17 residues. The CDR3 bases are TGTGCCAGCAACTACGAGACAGTCGGGCTTAACACCGGGGAGCTGTTTTTT. Translated, it gives CASNYETVGLNTGELFF.

This sequence joins TRBV15 and TRBJ2-7; maybe TRBD2 (5 bases). V gave up 0 bases and J gave up 0 bases, with 9 bases separating them. Per germline, CDR1 LNHNV and CDR2 YYDKDF (reference sequence). The CDR3 is 15 amino acids. The CDR3 spells CATSRDKAVSYEQYF. Here the CDR3 DNA reads TGTGCCACCAGCAGAGATAAAGCGGTCTCCTACGAGCAGTACTTC.

The rearrangement joins TRBV7-2 to TRBJ1-2; 7 bases are shared with TRBD1. Germline lookup yields CDR1 SGHTA and CDR2 FQGNSA. V lost 1 base, J lost 6 bases, and 8 bases stayed unmatched. The CDR3 is 15 residues long. The DNA for the CDR3 is TGTGCCAGCAGCTTAGGAACCGACAGGGCCGATGGCTACACCTTC. Residues: CASSLGTDRADGYTF.

This clone was seen a handful of times. This CDR3 is CASSPADKDYGYTF. The CDR3 DNA sequence: TGTGCCAGCAGCCCCGCGGACAAAGATTATGGCTACACCTTC. This sequence joins TRBV6-1 and TRBJ1-2, with D maybe TRBD1 (5 bases). The germline V gene encodes CDR1 MNHNS and CDR2 SASEGT. Trimming stripped 6 bases from V and 5 bases from J, with 16 bases between. This CDR3 spans 14 amino acids.

This clone was counted a few times. This sample also contains other DNA sequences that code for the same CDR3. The genes are TRBV9 and TRBJ2-1; weak D call: TRBD2 (6 bases). Germline assignment: CDR1 SGDLS and CDR2 YYNGEE. The CDR3 covers 12 residues. V was pared by 2 bases and J by 7 bases, with 7 bases between. This chain's CDR3 is CASSVSGNEQFF. DNA of the CDR3: TGTGCCAGCAGCGTTAGCGGTAATGAGCAGTTCTTC.

As concerns this clone: Other DNA sequences from this sample encode an identical CDR3 as well. The chain employs TRBV7-9 and TRBJ2-7; 8 nucleotides line up with TRBD1. The junction had 0 bases not matched to a gene; V was cut back by 1 base and J by 1 base. Germline CDR1 and CDR2: SEHNR and FQNEAQ (reference sequence). This CDR3 has 14 amino acids. In DNA, the CDR3 is TGTGCCAGCAGCTTAGGGACAGGGTCCTACGAGCAGTACTTC. This translates into CASSLGTGSYEQYF. The variable domain in full, with the rest retrieved from reference TRBV7-9 and TRBJ2-7, is DTGVSQNPRHKITKRGQNVTFRCDPISEHNRLYWYRQTLGQGPEFLTYFQNEAQLEKSRLLSDRFSAERPKGSFSTLEIQRTEQGDSAMYLCASSLGTGSYEQYFGPGTRLTVT.

This clone was detected a few times. The rearrangement links TRBV9 to TRBJ2-3, with TRBD1 as a possible D gene (6 bases). Trimming took 7 bases from V and 0 from J, leaving 24 bases between them. Per the germline V gene, CDR1 is SGDLS and CDR2 is YYNGEE. The CDR3 spans 18 residues. CDR3 region: CASLLNMFRGGSTDTQYF. In DNA form, the CDR3 reads TGTGCCAGCCTACTTAACATGTTCAGAGGGGGAAGCACAGATACGCAGTATTTT.

The rearrangement joins TRBV11-2 to TRBJ2-1; weak D call: TRBD2 (6 bases). Germline-derived CDR1 and CDR2 are SGHAT and FQNNGV. V lost 3 bases and J 2 bases, leaving 11 bases between the germline ends. This CDR3 spans 15 amino acids. The CDR3 protein is CASSLGGSAYNEQFF. The CDR3 nucleotides read TGTGCCAGCAGCTTGGGAGGTAGCGCCTACAATGAGCAGTTCTTC.

For this clone: The junction departs from the called germline gene at one end, perhaps through a read error. The chain carries TRBV7-3 and TRBJ2-7, with 12 nucleotides matching TRBD1. The CDR3 is 13 residues long. Germline loops: CDR1 SGHTA, CDR2 FQGTGA. The CDR3 region is CASSLGTGGADDF. CDR3 nucleotides: TGTGCCAGCAGCCTAGGGACAGGGGGCGCGGATGACTTC.

This clone was recorded a few times. The chain has TRBV2 and TRBJ2-7; 8 nucleotides line up with TRBD2. The germline V gene encodes CDR1 SNHLY and CDR2 FYNNEI. V lost 4 bases to trimming and J lost 3 bases; unmatched junction nucleotides: 11. This CDR3 region has 16 residues. For the CDR3, the DNA is TGTGCCAGCAGTGTTGATCGGCGGGGGGCGGGCTACGAGCAGTACTTC. Protein: CASSVDRRGAGYEQYF.

This sequence joins TRBV19 and TRBJ1-2; 8 bases fit TRBD1. This CDR3 spans 14 amino acids. Germline trimming cut 2 bases from V and 3 bases from J; bases unmatched to any gene: 2. Germline CDR1 is LNHDA and CDR2 is SQIVND (reference sequence). Written as DNA, the CDR3 is TGTGCCAGTAGTATACAGGGGGCCTACTATGGCTACACCTTC. Amino acid sequence: CASSIQGAYYGYTF.

This clone was observed a single time. The chain carries TRBV6-1 and TRBJ1-1; D is unresolved. The CDR3 loop spans 11 amino acids. The germline V gene encodes CDR1 MNHNS and CDR2 SASEGT. V was shortened by 2 bases and J by 9 bases, with 7 bases between the two germline ends. The DNA of the CDR3 is TGTGCCAGCAGTGAAAACGGGAAAGCTTTCTTT. Residues: CASSENGKAFF.

The chain carries TRBV5-8 and TRBJ1-6; unclear D gene. The CDR3 runs 15 residues. V was shortened by 1 base and J by 9 bases, with 14 bases between the two germline ends. Germline V lookup: CDR1 SGHTS, CDR2 YDEGEE. The CDR3, as DNA: TGTGCCAGCAGCTTGTACGGCCAGTCGGGTTCACCCCTCCACTTT. Translated: CASSLYGQSGSPLHF.

The chain has TRBV6-5 and TRBJ1-1, with 8 positions matching TRBD1. V trimming: 5 bases; J trimming: 0 bases; junction bases outside the gene matches: 2. In germline, CDR1 is MNHEY, CDR2 SVGAGI. The CDR3 is 14 residues long. In nucleotides, the CDR3 is TGTGCCAGCAGTAGACAGGGGTTGAACACTGAAGCTTTCTTT. Its protein product is CASSRQGLNTEAFF.

V usage is TRBV25-1 and J usage is TRBJ1-2; TRBD1 matches 9 bases. This CDR3 has 18 amino acids. Trimming took 1 base from V and 6 from J; bases not matched to a gene: 15. Germline-derived CDR1 and CDR2 are MGHDK and SYGVNS. DNA for the CDR3: TGTGCCAGCAGTGAATTGGGACAGGGAGGTCCCTTGGGAGATGGCTACACCTTC. Amino acids: CASSELGQGGPLGDGYTF.

There are a few counts of this clone. This sequence joins TRBV11-1 and TRBJ2-5; perhaps TRBD2 as D (6 bases). V lost 4 bases and J 5 bases, leaving 23 bases between the germline ends. Germline V lookup: CDR1 SGHAT, CDR2 FQDESV (reference sequence). This CDR3 comprises 17 residues. The CDR3 DNA follows: TGTGCCAGCAGCTATCGACCACGAGGGCGGAGCGGGGAGACCCAGTACTTC. Its protein is CASSYRPRGRSGETQYF.

This clone was observed a few times. The chain carries TRBV4-3 and TRBJ2-7; maybe TRBD1 (5 bases). From germline, CDR1 is LGHNA and CDR2 YSLEER. The CDR3 loop spans 17 amino acids. V was shortened by 2 bases and J by 2 bases, with 19 bases between the two germline ends. CDR3 region: CASSQTTDDSAAYEQYF. CDR3 nucleotide sequence: TGCGCCAGCAGCCAAACAACGGACGACAGCGCAGCCTACGAGCAGTACTTC.

The chain carries TRBV5-1 and TRBJ1-6; 7 bases match TRBD1. The CDR3 has 16 residues. Germline V lookup: CDR1 SGHRS, CDR2 YFSETQ. Losses at the gene ends were 4 bases for V and 8 bases for J; bases not matched to a gene: 12. The CDR3 bases are TGCGCCAGCAGCGCCGTGAGACAGGGACTCGATTCACCCCTCCACTTT. The encoded protein is CASSAVRQGLDSPLHF. Looking up the rest from reference TRBV5-1 and TRBJ1-6 gives the full variable domain: KAGVTQTPRYLIKTRGQQVTLSCSPISGHRSVSWYQQTPGQGLQFLFEYFSETQRNKGNFPGRFSGRQFSNSRSEMNVSTLELGDSALYLCASSAVRQGLDSPLHFGNGTRLTVT.

This clone has only a few counts. This chain joins TRBV5-6 and TRBJ2-3; 15 nucleotides line up with TRBD2. Germline V lookup: CDR1 SGHDT, CDR2 YYEEEE. V gave up 4 bases and J gave up 2 bases; unmatched junction bases: 8. CDR3 length: 18 residues. The CDR3 nucleotides are TGTGCCAGCAGCCCTGGACTAGCGGGAGGGCCCGACACAGATACGCAGTATTTT. It specifies CASSPGLAGGPDTDTQYF.

The chain uses TRBV27 and TRBJ2-3, with D maybe TRBD1 (5 bases). Trimming took off 0 bases at V and 1 base at J, with 11 bases between the two ends. The CDR3 runs to 16 residues. Per germline, CDR1 MNHEY and CDR2 SMNVEV (reference sequence). CDR3 DNA sequence: TGTGCCAGCAGTTTATCGCCAGGGCCCCGCACAGATACGCAGTATTTT. Translated, it gives CASSLSPGPRTDTQYF.

V is TRBV5-1 and J is TRBJ2-3; a possible D gene is TRBD2 (7 bases). The germline V gene has CDR1 SGHRS and CDR2 YFSETQ. This CDR3 comprises 14 residues. V lost 5 bases and J 0 bases, leaving 10 bases between the germline ends. The CDR3 DNA reads as TGCGCCAGCAGGGGGGGGCCTAGCACAGATACGCAGTATTTT. Its translation: CASRGGPSTDTQYF. Combining the CDR3 with reference TRBV5-1 and TRBJ2-3 gives the whole variable domain KAGVTQTPRYLIKTRGQQVTLSCSPISGHRSVSWYQQTPGQGLQFLFEYFSETQRNKGNFPGRFSGRQFSNSRSEMNVSTLELGDSALYLCASRGGPSTDTQYFGPGTRLTVL.

The rearrangement uses TRBV4-2 and TRBJ2-3; D may be TRBD2 (5 bases). The length of the CDR3 is 14 residues. V was cut by 0 bases and J by 4 bases, with 8 bases left in between. Germline V lookup: CDR1 LGHNA, CDR2 YNFKEQ. The CDR3 bases are TGTGCCAGCAGCCAAGAGGAAGCGGCAGATACGCAGTATTTT. It translates to CASSQEEAADTQYF.

This clone was detected many times. The rearrangement links TRBV7-8 to TRBJ2-7; a weak D match, TRBD1 (5 bases). Germline V gene lookup returns CDR1 SGHVS and CDR2 FQNEAQ. V lost 5 bases and J 2 bases, leaving 13 bases between the germline ends. There are 14 residues in the CDR3. CDR3 residues: CASSPLTGTYEQYF. The CDR3 DNA reads TGTGCCAGCAGCCCACTAACAGGAACCTACGAGCAGTACTTC.

This clone was seen a handful of times. CDR3 nucleotides: TGTGCCACCAGCAGAGATCTCAATCAGCCCCAGCATTTT. Translating it yields CATSRDLNQPQHF. The chain joins TRBV15 to TRBJ1-5; D ambiguous. This CDR3 has 13 amino acids. V was shortened by 0 bases and J by 3 bases, with 3 bases between the two germline ends. Germline CDR1 reads LNHNV; CDR2 reads YYDKDF (reference sequence).